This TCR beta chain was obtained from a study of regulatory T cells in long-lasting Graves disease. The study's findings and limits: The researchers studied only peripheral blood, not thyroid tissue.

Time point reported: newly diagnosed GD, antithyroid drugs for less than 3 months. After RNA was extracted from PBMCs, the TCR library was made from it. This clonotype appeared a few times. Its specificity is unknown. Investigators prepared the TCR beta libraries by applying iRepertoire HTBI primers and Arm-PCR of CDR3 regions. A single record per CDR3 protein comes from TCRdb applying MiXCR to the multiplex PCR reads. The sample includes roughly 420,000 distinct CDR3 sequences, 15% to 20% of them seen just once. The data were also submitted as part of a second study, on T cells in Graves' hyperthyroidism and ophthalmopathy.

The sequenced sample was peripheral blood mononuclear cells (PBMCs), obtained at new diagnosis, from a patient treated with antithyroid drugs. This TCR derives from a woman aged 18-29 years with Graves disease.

This CDR3 is CASSSSRPGRGNTGELFF. The CDR3 nucleotides read TGTGCCAGCAGCTCCAGTAGGCCCGGCAGGGGTAACACCGGGGAGCTGTTTTTT. The chain recombines TRBV11-2 with TRBJ2-2; possible D gene TRBD1, 6 bases. This CDR3 is built from 18 residues. Trimming shortened V by 4 bases and J by 2 bases, and 20 bases separated the two germline ends. Germline CDR1 is SGHAT and CDR2 is FQNNGV.